The rows below give T cell receptor beta chains drawn from one sample of a study of T cells after yellow fever vaccination. MiXCR, applied by TCRdb to the 5' RACE reads, yields one record per CDR3 protein. The table shows hundreds of thousands of distinct CDR3 sequences, with around 3.6% occurring only once. The specimen comprised PBMCs, sampled on the day of the yellow fever booster vaccination. The receptors were sampled from a young man who received the YFV17D yellow fever vaccine. Each CDR3 is given with its conserved first and last residue. The order of the fields is CDR3 protein, CDR3 DNA, D gene, J gene, V gene, clone size. A D gene is named only where the DNA matches it firmly. Part of the rows lack a size; the others show once, few, many or a class for expanded clones.

CASSRGQGDHEQYF | TGTGCCAGCAGTCGGGGACAGGGGGACCACGAGCAGTACTTC | TRBD1 | TRBJ2-7 | TRBV6-6 | NA
CASSVGHRDAEAFF | TGTGCCAGCAGCGTAGGCCACAGGGATGCTGAAGCTTTCTTT | NA | TRBJ1-1 | TRBV9 | NA
CASSPLDGNYGYTF | TGTGCCAGCTCACCTTTGGACGGGAACTATGGCTACACCTTC | NA | TRBJ1-2 | TRBV18 | NA
CASSLLAGNAYEQYF | TGTGCCAGCAGCCTCTTGGCGGGGAACGCCTACGAGCAGTACTTC | NA | TRBJ2-7 | TRBV7-2 | many
CASSLAKTGGIDTQYF | TGTGCCAGCAGCTTGGCTAAGACAGGGGGCATAGATACGCAGTATTTT | TRBD1 | TRBJ2-3 | TRBV5-6 | NA
CASRALRGNQPQHF | TGTGCCAGCAGGGCCCTTCGGGGCAATCAGCCCCAGCATTTT | NA | TRBJ1-5 | TRBV6-2/TRBV6-3 | NA
CASSLAAGTPPEAFF | TGTGCCAGCAGCTTAGCAGCCGGGACACCACCTGAAGCTTTCTTT | NA | TRBJ1-1 | TRBV7-8 | many
CASSESQGATGANVLTF | TGTGCCAGCAGTGAATCCCAGGGGGCAACCGGGGCCAACGTCCTGACTTTC | TRBD1 | TRBJ2-6 | TRBV6-1 | NA
CATRPWGGDQPQHF | TGTGCCACACGCCCGTGGGGCGGCGATCAGCCCCAGCATTTT | NA | TRBJ1-5 | TRBV10-3 | few
CATSEGTGVRTDTQYF | TGTGCCACCAGTGAGGGGACAGGGGTCCGCACAGATACGCAGTATTTT | TRBD1 | TRBJ2-3 | TRBV24-1 | many
CASSRSGDDNEQFF | TGCGCCAGCAGCCGGAGCGGAGACGACAATGAGCAGTTCTTC | NA | TRBJ2-1 | TRBV4-1 | many
CASSEVTGFSGYTF | TGTGCCAGCAGCGAAGTTACAGGGTTCTCTGGCTACACCTTC | NA | TRBJ1-2 | TRBV12-3/TRBV12-4 | many
CASSLEDAPVQETQYF | TGCGCCAGCAGCTTGGAGGACGCCCCTGTGCAAGAGACCCAGTACTTC | NA | TRBJ2-5 | TRBV5-1 | few
CASSLACGGAQETQYF | TGTGCCAGCAGCTTAGCATGCGGGGGGGCCCAAGAGACCCAGTACTTC | TRBD2 | TRBJ2-5 | TRBV7-2 | NA
CASPGTGYSEAFF | TGTGCCAGCCCTGGGACGGGGTACTCTGAAGCTTTCTTT | NA | TRBJ1-1 | TRBV5-6 | NA
CASRFGTSGGETQYF | TGCGCCAGCAGGTTCGGGACTAGCGGGGGAGAGACCCAGTACTTC | TRBD2 | TRBJ2-5 | TRBV5-1 | many
CASSQVGNEQFF | TGCGCCAGCAGCCAAGTCGGAAATGAGCAGTTCTTC | NA | TRBJ2-1 | TRBV4-3 | many
CASSLRGDGPYEQYF | TGTGCCAGCAGCTTAAGGGGAGACGGTCCCTACGAGCAGTACTTC | NA | TRBJ2-7 | TRBV7-8 | NA
CASTQGAGLGENRQFF | TGTGCCAGCACCCAAGGGGCGGGACTAGGGGAAAATAGGCAGTTCTTC | TRBD2 | TRBJ2-1 | TRBV12-3/TRBV12-4 | NA
CASSYPGSPLHF | TGTGCCAGCAGTTACCCCGGATCACCCCTCCACTTT | NA | TRBJ1-6 | TRBV6-2/TRBV6-3 | NA
CASSPEPGLYNEQFF | TGCGCCAGCAGCCCCGAGCCCGGACTTTACAATGAGCAGTTCTTC | NA | TRBJ2-1 | TRBV4-1 | NA
CASSYGAVRGQTQYF | TGTGCCAGCAGTTACGGAGCGGTCCGGGGACAGACCCAGTACTTC | NA | TRBJ2-5 | TRBV6-2/TRBV6-3 | few
CARKTGNEQFF | TGTGCCCGAAAAACGGGGAATGAGCAGTTCTTC | NA | TRBJ2-1 | TRBV19 | few
CASSPSGTRGKLFF | TGTGCCAGCTCACCATCTGGCACCCGGGGAAAACTGTTTTTT | NA | TRBJ1-4 | TRBV18 | few
CASSPNQDRASYNEQFF | TGTGCCAGCAGCCCTAACCAGGACAGGGCGTCCTACAATGAGCAGTTCTTC | TRBD1 | TRBJ2-1 | TRBV14 | few
CASSYSTGGVEAFF | TGTGCCAGCAGTTACTCAACGGGGGGCGTTGAAGCTTTCTTT | NA | TRBJ1-1 | TRBV6-2/TRBV6-3 | NA
CSARAYGTDTQYF | TGCAGTGCTAGAGCCTACGGCACAGATACGCAGTATTTT | NA | TRBJ2-3 | TRBV20-1 | many
CASSQAPGTGNEKLFF | TGCGCCAGCAGCCAAGCCCCCGGGACAGGGAATGAAAAACTGTTTTTT | TRBD1 | TRBJ1-4 | TRBV4-3 | many
CASSHGRQGITDTQYF | TGTGCCAGCAGCCACGGAAGACAGGGAATCACAGATACGCAGTATTTT | TRBD1 | TRBJ2-3 | TRBV14 | few
CAISSRGQGADGYTF | TGTGCCATCAGTAGCCGCGGCCAGGGGGCGGATGGCTACACCTTC | TRBD1 | TRBJ1-2 | TRBV10-3 | few
CAISESGPGYEQYF | TGTGCCATCAGTGAGTCCGGGCCCGGATACGAGCAGTACTTC | NA | TRBJ2-7 | TRBV10-3 | many
CASSDPGTPYGYTF | TGTGCCAGCAGTGACCCCGGGACACCTTATGGCTACACCTTC | NA | TRBJ1-2 | TRBV6-2/TRBV6-3 | many
CASTSPYRGRTYEQYF | TGTGCCAGCACATCGCCCTACAGGGGCCGTACCTACGAGCAGTACTTC | TRBD1 | TRBJ2-7 | TRBV6-2/TRBV6-3 | many
CASSLGQGLLAAFF | TGTGCCAGCAGCTTGGGACAGGGGCTCTTGGCAGCTTTCTTT | TRBD1 | TRBJ1-1 | TRBV7-9 | NA
CASCQDRTGAGDTQYF | TGTGCCAGCTGCCAAGATCGTACAGGGGCTGGAGATACGCAGTATTTT | TRBD1 | TRBJ2-3 | TRBV14 | NA
CASSSPSQTGGWTGELFF | TGTGCCAGCAGCTCCCCCTCCCAGACAGGCGGATGGACCGGGGAGCTGTTTTTT | NA | TRBJ2-2 | TRBV7-3 | many
CASSDWNSGQANYGYTF | TGTGCCAGCAGCGACTGGAACAGTGGACAGGCGAACTATGGCTACACCTTC | TRBD1 | TRBJ1-2 | TRBV9 | few
CASSLGGAHYGYTF | TGCGCCAGCAGCCTGGGAGGAGCCCACTATGGCTACACCTTC | NA | TRBJ1-2 | TRBV4-3 | NA
CASSQTDGPYEQYF | TGTGCCAGCAGTCAAACGGACGGCCCCTACGAGCAGTACTTC | NA | TRBJ2-7 | TRBV11-2 | many
CASRIYDTQYF | TGTGCCAGCAGGATTTACGATACGCAGTATTTT | NA | TRBJ2-3 | TRBV12-3/TRBV12-4 | few
CASSLVAGGPEQYF | TGTGCCAGCAGCCTAGTGGCAGGGGGACCCGAGCAGTACTTC | TRBD1 | TRBJ2-7 | TRBV7-2 | few
CASSPSRDRVDNEQFF | TGTGCCAGCAGCCCGTCCCGGGACAGGGTCGACAATGAGCAGTTCTTC | TRBD1 | TRBJ2-1 | TRBV7-3 | many
CAISDVIAGATDTQYF | TGTGCCATCAGTGACGTAATAGCGGGGGCCACAGATACGCAGTATTTT | TRBD2 | TRBJ2-3 | TRBV10-3 | NA
CASSDPSGTGGSIQAFF | TGTGCCAGCAGCGATCCTTCCGGGACAGGCGGTAGTATTCAAGCTTTCTTT | TRBD1 | TRBJ1-1 | TRBV7-8 | NA
CATRQELGATNEKLFF | TGTGCCACCAGACAGGAACTCGGCGCAACTAATGAAAAACTGTTTTTT | NA | TRBJ1-4 | TRBV15 | few
CASSEQGGSNYGYTF | TGTGCCAGCAGCGAACAGGGAGGATCAAACTATGGCTACACCTTC | NA | TRBJ1-2 | TRBV7-2 | many